This T cell receptor (beta chain) was identified in a study of blood T cell repertoires in COVID-19. Study summary: Italy, Spain and the United States were the sources of the convalescent and acute COVID-19 samples. T cells, B-cell-depleted T cells, or PBMCs supplied cDNA or gDNA.

Per the original data handling: Amplification with reference gene primers provided the estimates of nucleated cell counts. Clones were read by immunoSEQ multiplex PCR, and TCRdb kept only the in-frame ones, dropping some. V and J calls and clone size come straight from that table; D and trimming were deduced from the DNA. This sample has tens of thousands of clones, with about 80% found just once. The sample holds one count of this clone. The CDR3 runs to 15 residues. J lost 6 bases, V lost 5 bases, and 11 bases had no gene match. CDR1 SGHVS and CDR2 FQNEAQ come from the germline V gene. Sequenced: peripheral blood. The origin of this receptor is a man in his fifties with active or convalescent COVID-19. The J gene is TRBJ1-2, the V gene TRBV7-8; TRBD1 agrees at 8 bases. The CDR3 DNA follows: TGTGCCAGCAGCCCGAGGACAGGGAAAGAGGATGGCTACACCTTC. Amino acids: CASSPRTGKEDGYTF.